The 2 T cell receptor beta chains reported below all come from one sample, sequenced in a study of blood T cell repertoires in COVID-19. Measured with immunoSEQ multiplex PCR; TCRdb has only the in-frame clones, and not every one. This table holds about 190,000 clones, about 77% found once. Sequencing input: peripheral blood. All receptors come from an elderly woman with active or convalescent COVID-19.

The chain carries TRBV19 and TRBJ1-2, with a possible D match to TRBD1 (5 bases). V lost 6 bases, J lost 6 bases, and 17 bases lay in between. Per germline, CDR1 LNHDA and CDR2 SQIVND (reference sequence). This CDR3 spans 14 amino acids. The CDR3: CASRPRGTLNGYTF. The DNA for the CDR3 is TGTGCCAGTAGACCAAGGGGAACGCTAAATGGCTACACCTTC.

The chain links TRBV6-2 or TRBV6-3 to TRBJ1-5; possibly TRBD1 for D (5 bases). The CDR3 totals 15 residues. V lost 6 bases, J lost 4 bases, and 16 bases lay in between. Germline V gene sequence: CDR1 MNHEY, CDR2 SVGEGT. This CDR3 is CASSPLSRENQPQHF. For the CDR3, the DNA is TGTGCCAGCAGCCCACTCTCCAGGGAAAATCAGCCCCAGCATTTT.